This TCR beta chain appears in the sequencing data of a study of CD8+ T cells in alopecia areata. Study outcomes and limitations: Especially in alopecia totalis/universalis, lesional scalp showed greater clonality than normal scalp did.

The length of the CDR3 is 16 residues. The ends lost 5 bases at V and 4 bases at J; junction bases unmatched: 7. Per germline, CDR1 SEHNR and CDR2 FQNEAQ (reference sequence). As for this clone: The antigen remains undetermined.

Sequencing relied on a cDNA template that was reverse transcribed from extracted RNA. This table comes from immunoSEQ multiplex PCR, and its TCRdb copy is limited to in-frame clones, with some not included. Found here are 150,000 to 200,000 clones, more than 55% of them singletons; the top ten hold roughly 1.3%. The treatment was: oral pan-JAK inhibitor, 5-10 mg twice daily. This TCR derives from a human donor with alopecia areata. The J gene is TRBJ2-6, the V gene TRBV7-9; TRBD1 matches at 8 bases. The specimen comprised CD4+ T cells sorted from blood, sampled around week 50, from a patient treated with tofacitinib. For the CDR3, the DNA is TGTGCCAGCAGCCAGGGGGCTCCTTTAGGGGCCAACGTCCTGACTTTC. This codes for CASSQGAPLGANVLTF.